These T cell receptor beta chains were read from a single sample in a study of CD8+CD57+ T cells in acquired aplastic anemia. MiXCR, run by TCRdb on the reads, gives a single entry per CDR3 protein. The sample carries around 17,000 distinct CDR3 sequences, around two fifths recorded once. The sequencing sample was made of CD8+CD57+ T cells sorted from PBMCs. These receptors were obtained from a human donor with aplastic anemia. Each CDR3 is given with its conserved first and last residue. A D gene is named only where the DNA matches it firmly. Some rows mark clone size as missing; the rest say once, few, many or name a class of expanded clone.

TRBV9	.	TRBJ2-6	many	CASSPRASGANVLTF	TGTGCCAGCAGCCCCCGCGCATCTGGGGCCAACGTCCTGACTTTC
TRBV7-3	TRBD1	TRBJ2-7	many	CASSLTGLSSYEQYF	TGTGCCAGCAGCTTGACAGGGCTCAGCTCCTACGAGCAGTACTTC
TRBV5-1	.	TRBJ2-7	many	CASSLEAVVTYEQYF	TGCGCCAGCAGCTTGGAGGCAGTTGTGACCTACGAGCAGTACTTC
TRBV6-1	TRBD2	TRBJ2-2	.	CASRISGDTGELFF	TGTGCCAGCAGGATCAGCGGGGACACCGGGGAGCTGTTTTTT
TRBV9	.	TRBJ2-2	once	CASSATSGELFF	TGTGCCAGCAGCGCCACTAGCGGGGAGCTGTTTTTT
TRBV6-5	TRBD1	TRBJ2-5	.	CASSYNPLGQGDETQYF	TGTGCCAGCAGTTACAACCCCTTGGGACAGGGGGATGAGACCCAGTACTTC
TRBV11-3	.	TRBJ2-2	few	CASRCTRVGGPFF	TGTGCCAGCAGATGCACCAGGGTCGGGGGGCCGTTTTTT
TRBV2	TRBD2	TRBJ2-1	.	CASLGLGSYNEQFF	TGTGCCAGCCTCGGACTAGGGTCCTACAATGAGCAGTTCTTC
TRBV7-2	TRBD2	TRBJ2-7	many	CASSFGLAGSPSYEQYF	TGTGCCAGCAGCTTTGGACTAGCGGGGTCCCCCTCCTACGAGCAGTACTTC
TRBV19	.	TRBJ1-4	.	CASSIDDRVNEKLFF	TGTGCCAGTAGTATAGACGACAGAGTAAATGAAAAACTGTTTTTT
TRBV10-3	TRBD2	TRBJ2-7	few	CAIRRGGLDLEQYF	TGTGCCATCAGGCGGGGGGGTTTGGATCTCGAGCAGTACTTC
TRBV5-4	.	TRBJ2-7	few	CASSFGPYEQYF	TGTGCCAGCAGCTTTGGCCCCTACGAGCAGTACTTC
TRBV19	TRBD1	TRBJ1-1	.	CASRWTGDLEAFF	TGTGCCAGTCGCTGGACAGGGGATCTCGAAGCTTTCTTT
TRBV6-1	.	TRBJ1-5	many	CASSEDWTVNQPQHF	TGTGCCAGCAGTGAAGATTGGACAGTAAATCAGCCCCAGCATTTT
TRBV2	.	TRBJ1-6	.	CASSRRGLNSPLHF	TGTGCCAGCTCCCGTCGGGGGCTAAATTCACCCCTCCACTTT
TRBV5-1	.	TRBJ1-2	few	CASSSLASGTDGYTF	TGCGCCAGCAGCTCGCTCGCTTCCGGGACTGATGGCTACACCTTC
TRBV10-3	TRBD2	TRBJ2-3	.	CAISNPSAGGVTSTDTQYF	TGTGCCATCAGTAATCCCTCAGCGGGGGGGGTAACTAGCACAGATACGCAGTATTTT
TRBV20-1	.	TRBJ2-7	.	CSAPRGSSYEQYF	TGCAGTGCTCCTAGGGGCAGCTCCTACGAGCAGTACTTC
TRBV19	.	TRBJ1-2	.	CASSIPGYGYTF	TGTGCCAGTAGTATTCCAGGGTATGGCTACACCTTC
TRBV10-3	.	TRBJ2-7	.	CAISEARRARGYEQYF	TGTGCCATCAGTGAAGCTAGGAGAGCTAGGGGATACGAGCAGTACTTC
TRBV27	TRBD1	TRBJ2-7	.	CASSAYRGRAYEQYF	TGTGCCAGCAGTGCCTACAGGGGGCGGGCCTACGAGCAGTACTTC
TRBV19	.	TRBJ1-5	.	CASSIAAGLYSNQPQHF	TGTGCCAGTAGTATAGCGGCAGGGCTATATAGCAATCAGCCCCAGCATTTT
TRBV5-6	TRBD2	TRBJ2-7	.	CASSLIGTSANYEQYF	TGTGCCAGCAGCTTGATTGGGACTAGCGCCAACTACGAGCAGTACTTC
TRBV20-1	TRBD1	TRBJ2-3	few	CSASSLGGTGVFGTDTQYF	TGCAGTGCCAGCAGCTTGGGGGGGACAGGGGTTTTTGGCACAGATACGCAGTATTTT